The 6 T cell receptor beta chains below come from one sample, sequenced in a study of blood T cells in healthy people across ages. With a J-beta primer mix and a sample-barcoded 5' primer, a second PCR ran about 6 to 11 cycles. TCRdb reprocessed the 5' RACE reads via MiXCR and lists one record per CDR3 protein. The sample has fewer than 2,000,000 distinct CDR3 sequences; roughly two fifths are singletons. Material: blood. Receptors were obtained from a human donor in good health.

The chain recombines TRBV20-1 with TRBJ1-3; D call uncertain. This CDR3 is 11 amino acids long. Germline V gene data show CDR1 as DFQATT and CDR2 as SNEGSKA (reference sequence). V was pared by 6 bases and J by 4 bases, with 7 bases between. The CDR3 DNA sequence: TGCAGTGCGAGCGCGGGAAACACCATATATTTT. Amino acids: CSASAGNTIYF.

This chain links TRBV10-3 with TRBJ1-1; 7 bases are a match to TRBD1. V gave up 10 bases and J gave up 0 bases; unmatched junction bases: 11. This CDR3 is built from 15 residues. The germline CDR1 and CDR2 sequences are ENHRY and SYGVKD. This CDR3 is CATNRQGPMNTEAFF. The CDR3, as DNA: TGTGCCACCAATCGACAGGGCCCTATGAACACTGAAGCTTTCTTT.

The chain uses TRBV7-8 and TRBJ2-7; D possibly matches TRBD1 or TRBD2 (6 bases each). Trimming cost V 7 bases and J 3 bases, with 13 bases left between them. This CDR3 is 13 amino acids long. The germline V gene encodes CDR1 SGHVS and CDR2 FQNEAQ. CDR3 in DNA: TGTGCCAGCACCCTGGAGGGGGGCTACGAGCAGTACTTC. Amino acid sequence: CASTLEGGYEQYF.

In this sample, this clonotype turned up a few times. CDR3 DNA: TGCAGTGCTCCAAGGGGCCAAAGCACAGATACGCAGTATTTT. As protein: CSAPRGQSTDTQYF. V and J are TRBV20-1 and TRBJ2-3; weak D call: TRBD1 (5 bases). The germline CDR1 and CDR2 sequences are DFQATT and SNEGSKA (reference sequence). The CDR3 sequence is 14 residues long. V shed 5 bases and J shed 0 bases, with 12 bases lying between them.

The V and J genes are TRBV7-2 and TRBJ2-1, with TRBD2 matching 9 bases. Germline trimming cut 1 base from V and 5 bases from J; bases unmatched to any gene: 3. Per the germline V gene, CDR1 is SGHTA and CDR2 is FQGNSA. The CDR3 contains 15 residues. As DNA, the CDR3 is TGTGCCAGCAGCTTAGTGCGGGGGGGAGACAATGAGCAGTTCTTC. Its translation is CASSLVRGGDNEQFF.

This clonotype has a single count. The chain employs TRBV12-3 or TRBV12-4 and TRBJ1-1; D gene uncertain. V lost 3 bases, J lost 3 bases, and 5 bases lay in between. The CDR3 totals 12 residues. As DNA, the CDR3 is TGTGCCAGCAGTTTTATCCACACTGAAGCTTTCTTT. This translates into CASSFIHTEAFF.